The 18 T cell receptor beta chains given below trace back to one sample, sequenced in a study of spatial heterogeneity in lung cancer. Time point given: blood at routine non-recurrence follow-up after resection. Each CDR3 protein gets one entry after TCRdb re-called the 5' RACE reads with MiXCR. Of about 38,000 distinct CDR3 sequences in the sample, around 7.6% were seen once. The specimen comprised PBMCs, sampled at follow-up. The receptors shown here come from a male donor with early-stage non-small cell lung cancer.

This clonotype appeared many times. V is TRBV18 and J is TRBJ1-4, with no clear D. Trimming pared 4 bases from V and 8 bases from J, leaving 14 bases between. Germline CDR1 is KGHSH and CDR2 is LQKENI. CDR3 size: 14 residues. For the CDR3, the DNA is TGTGCCAGCTCACGGACTGATGTGAGGGAAAAACTGTTTTTT. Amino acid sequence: CASSRTDVREKLFF.

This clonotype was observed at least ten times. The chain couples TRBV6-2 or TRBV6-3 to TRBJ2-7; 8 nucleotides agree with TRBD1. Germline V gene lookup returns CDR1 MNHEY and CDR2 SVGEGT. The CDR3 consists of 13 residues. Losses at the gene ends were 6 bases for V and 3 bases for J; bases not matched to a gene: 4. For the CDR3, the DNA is TGTGCCAGCAGCAACGGACAGGGCTACGAGCAGTACTTC. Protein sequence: CASSNGQGYEQYF.

CDR3 region: CASSYSSQTNSRRDTQYF. CDR3 in DNA: TGTGCCAGCAGTTACTCGAGCCAAACCAACTCTAGACGGGATACGCAGTATTTT. This chain uses TRBV6-5 with TRBJ2-3; D gene unclear. V lost 0 bases to trimming and J lost 6 bases, with 22 bases between them. CDR1 is MNHEY, CDR2 SVGAGI, per germline. This CDR3 is 18 amino acids long.

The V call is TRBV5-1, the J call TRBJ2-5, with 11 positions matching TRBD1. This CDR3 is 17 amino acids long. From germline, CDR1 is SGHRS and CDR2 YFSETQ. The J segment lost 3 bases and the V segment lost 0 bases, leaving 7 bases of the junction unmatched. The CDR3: CASSLAEGTGGEETQYF. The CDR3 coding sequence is TGCGCCAGCAGCTTGGCGGAAGGGACAGGGGGAGAAGAGACCCAGTACTTC.

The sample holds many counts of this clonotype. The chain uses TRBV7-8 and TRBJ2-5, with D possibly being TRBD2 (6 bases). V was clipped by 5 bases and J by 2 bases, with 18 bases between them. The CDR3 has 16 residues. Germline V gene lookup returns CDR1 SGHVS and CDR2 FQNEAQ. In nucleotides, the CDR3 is TGTGCCAGCAGCACCCGTAGCGGAGTCTTGCAAGAGACCCAGTACTTC. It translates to CASSTRSGVLQETQYF.

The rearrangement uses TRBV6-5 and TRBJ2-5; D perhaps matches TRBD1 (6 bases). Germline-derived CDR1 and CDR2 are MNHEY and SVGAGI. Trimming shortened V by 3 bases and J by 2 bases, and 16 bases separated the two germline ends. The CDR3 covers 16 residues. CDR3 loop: CASSYWAGVEQETQYF. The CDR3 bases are TGTGCCAGCAGTTATTGGGCAGGGGTAGAACAAGAGACCCAGTACTTC.

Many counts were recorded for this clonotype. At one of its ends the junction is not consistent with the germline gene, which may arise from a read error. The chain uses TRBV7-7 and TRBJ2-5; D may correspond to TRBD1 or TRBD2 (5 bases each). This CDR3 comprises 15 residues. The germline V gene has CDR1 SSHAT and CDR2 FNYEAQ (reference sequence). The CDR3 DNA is TGTGCTAGCAGCTTAGTTGGGGCGGAGGCAGAGACCCAGTACTTC. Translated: CASSLVGAEAETQYF.

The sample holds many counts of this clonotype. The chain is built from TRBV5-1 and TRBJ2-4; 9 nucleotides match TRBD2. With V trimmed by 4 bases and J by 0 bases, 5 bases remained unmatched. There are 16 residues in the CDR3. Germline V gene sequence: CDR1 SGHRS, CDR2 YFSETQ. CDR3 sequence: CASSRTSDLAKNIQYF. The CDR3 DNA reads TGCGCCAGCAGCAGGACTAGCGATCTAGCCAAAAACATTCAGTACTTC.

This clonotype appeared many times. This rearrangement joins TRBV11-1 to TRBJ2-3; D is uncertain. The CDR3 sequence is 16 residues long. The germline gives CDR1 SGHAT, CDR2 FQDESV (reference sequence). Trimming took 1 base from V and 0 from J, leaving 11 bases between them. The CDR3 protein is CASSLEDRSSTDTQYF. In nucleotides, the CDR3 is TGTGCCAGCAGCTTAGAAGACCGTTCTAGCACAGATACGCAGTATTTT.

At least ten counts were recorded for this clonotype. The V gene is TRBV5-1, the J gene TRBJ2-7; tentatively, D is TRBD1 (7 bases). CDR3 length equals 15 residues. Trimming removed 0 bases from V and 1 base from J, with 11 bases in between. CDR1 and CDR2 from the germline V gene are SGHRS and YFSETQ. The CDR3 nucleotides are TGCGCCAGCAGCTTGGTTGCAGGGGGGTCCTACGAGCAGTACTTC. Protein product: CASSLVAGGSYEQYF.

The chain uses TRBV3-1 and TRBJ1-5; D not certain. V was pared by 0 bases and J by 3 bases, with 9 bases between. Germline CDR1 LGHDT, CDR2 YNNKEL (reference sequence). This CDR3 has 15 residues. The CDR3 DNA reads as TGTGCCAGCAGCCAAGAACCACGGGACAATCAGCCCCAGCATTTT. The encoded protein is CASSQEPRDNQPQHF.

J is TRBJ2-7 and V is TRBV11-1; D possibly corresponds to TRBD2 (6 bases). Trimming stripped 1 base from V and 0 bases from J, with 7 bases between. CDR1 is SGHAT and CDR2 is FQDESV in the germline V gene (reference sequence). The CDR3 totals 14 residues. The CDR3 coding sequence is TGTGCCAGCAGCTTAGTCGGGAGCTCCTACGAGCAGTACTTC. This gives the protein CASSLVGSSYEQYF.

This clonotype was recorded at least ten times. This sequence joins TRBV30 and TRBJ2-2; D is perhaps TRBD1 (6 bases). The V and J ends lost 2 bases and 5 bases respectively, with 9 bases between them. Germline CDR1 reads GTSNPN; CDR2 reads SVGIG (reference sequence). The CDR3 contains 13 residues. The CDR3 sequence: CAWSTGWTGELFF. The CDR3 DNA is TGTGCCTGGAGTACAGGGTGGACCGGGGAGCTGTTTTTT.

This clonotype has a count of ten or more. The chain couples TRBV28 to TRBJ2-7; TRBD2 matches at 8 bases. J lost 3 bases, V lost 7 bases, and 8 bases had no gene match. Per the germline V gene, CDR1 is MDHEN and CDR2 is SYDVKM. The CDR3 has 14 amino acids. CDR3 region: CASTLSRGGYEQYF. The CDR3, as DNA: TGTGCCAGCACCCTGTCACGGGGGGGCTACGAGCAGTACTTC. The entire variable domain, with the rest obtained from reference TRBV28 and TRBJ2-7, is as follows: DVKVTQSSRYLVKRTGEKVFLECVQDMDHENMFWYRQDPGLGLRLIYFSYDVKMKEKGDIPEGYSVSREKKERFSLILESASTNQTSMYLCASTLSRGGYEQYFGPGTRLTVT.

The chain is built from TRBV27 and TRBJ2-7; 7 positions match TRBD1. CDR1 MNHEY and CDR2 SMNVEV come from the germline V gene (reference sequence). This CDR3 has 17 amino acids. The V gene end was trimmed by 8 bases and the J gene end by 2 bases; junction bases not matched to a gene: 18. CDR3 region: CASARDRISGSPYEQYF. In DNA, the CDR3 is TGTGCCAGCGCCAGGGACAGAATCTCGGGAAGTCCCTACGAGCAGTACTTC.

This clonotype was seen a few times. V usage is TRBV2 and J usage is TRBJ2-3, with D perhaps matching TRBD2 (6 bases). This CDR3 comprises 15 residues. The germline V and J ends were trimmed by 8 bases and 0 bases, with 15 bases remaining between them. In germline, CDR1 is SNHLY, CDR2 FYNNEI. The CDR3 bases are TGTGCCAGCGATCAGGCGGGGCTTAGCACAGATACGCAGTATTTT. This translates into CASDQAGLSTDTQYF.

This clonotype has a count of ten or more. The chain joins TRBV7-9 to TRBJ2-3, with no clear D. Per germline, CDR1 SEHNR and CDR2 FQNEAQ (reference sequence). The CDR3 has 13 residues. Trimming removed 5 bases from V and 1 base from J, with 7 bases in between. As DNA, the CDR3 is TGTGCCAGCAGCCGCGAGGGCACAGATACGCAGTATTTT. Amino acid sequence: CASSREGTDTQYF.

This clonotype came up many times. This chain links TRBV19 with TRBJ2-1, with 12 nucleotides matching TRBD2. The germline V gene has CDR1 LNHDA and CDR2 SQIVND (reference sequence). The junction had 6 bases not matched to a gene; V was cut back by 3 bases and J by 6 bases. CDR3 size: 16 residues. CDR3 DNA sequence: TGTGCCAGTAGTATTGCCATACTAGCGGGGGGCAATGAGCAGTTCTTC. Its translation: CASSIAILAGGNEQFF.